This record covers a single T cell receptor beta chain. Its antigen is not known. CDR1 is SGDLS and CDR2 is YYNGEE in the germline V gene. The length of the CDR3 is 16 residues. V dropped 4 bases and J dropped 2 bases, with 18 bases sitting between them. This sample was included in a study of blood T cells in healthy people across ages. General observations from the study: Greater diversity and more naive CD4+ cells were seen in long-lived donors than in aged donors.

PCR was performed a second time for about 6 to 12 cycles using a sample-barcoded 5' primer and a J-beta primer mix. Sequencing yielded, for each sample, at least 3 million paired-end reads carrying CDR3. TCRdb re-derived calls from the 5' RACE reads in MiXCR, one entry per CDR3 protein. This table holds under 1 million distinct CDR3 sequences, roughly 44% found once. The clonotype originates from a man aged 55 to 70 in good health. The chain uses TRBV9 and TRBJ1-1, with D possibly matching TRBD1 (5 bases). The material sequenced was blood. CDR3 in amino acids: CASSSRAGTFNTEAFF. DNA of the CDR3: TGTGCCAGCAGCTCGAGGGCCGGGACGTTCAACACTGAAGCTTTCTTT.